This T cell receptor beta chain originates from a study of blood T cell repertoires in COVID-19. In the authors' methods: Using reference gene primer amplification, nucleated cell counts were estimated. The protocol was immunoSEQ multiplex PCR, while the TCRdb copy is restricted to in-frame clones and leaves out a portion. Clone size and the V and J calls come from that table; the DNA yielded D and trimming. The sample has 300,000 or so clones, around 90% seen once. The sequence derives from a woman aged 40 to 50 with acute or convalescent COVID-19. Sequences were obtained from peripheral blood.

CDR3 loop: CASSQGQGAFLDGYTF. CDR3 nucleotides: TGTGCCAGCAGCCAGGGACAGGGGGCATTTTTAGATGGCTACACCTTC. The chain links TRBV7-9 to TRBJ1-2; 12 bases agree with TRBD1. V lost 5 bases to trimming and J lost 6 bases; unmatched junction nucleotides: 10. The CDR3 has 16 amino acids. CDR1 SEHNR and CDR2 FQNEAQ come from the germline V gene (reference sequence).